The 11 T cell receptor beta chains below come from one sample, sequenced in a study of shared clonotypes between healthy human individuals. CD45RO-negative cells were positively selected for CCR7, leaving out terminally differentiated effector memory CD45RA+ cells. Libraries were prepared by immunoSEQ multiplex PCR; TCRdb keeps only in-frame clonotypes and omits some of them. The profile shows more than 2 million clones, about 94% of them singletons. Material for sequencing was naive CD8+ T cells sorted from blood. The receptor set was obtained from a man between 18 and 29 years old in good health.

The CDR3 coding sequence is TGTGCCAGCAGTTTCAGGGGGGGGTTGGAACTGTTTTTT. Amino acids: CASSFRGGLELFF. This chain connects TRBV27 to TRBJ1-4; 7 bases match TRBD1. Germline CDR1 reads MNHEY; CDR2 reads SMNVEV (reference sequence). This CDR3 spans 13 amino acids. The J segment lost 12 bases and the V segment lost 3 bases, leaving 7 bases of the junction unmatched.

V is TRBV4-1 and J is TRBJ2-7, with D perhaps matching TRBD1 (6 bases). Trimming removed 2 bases at V and 3 bases at J, with 11 bases between. The germline V gene has CDR1 MGHRA and CDR2 YSYEKL. This CDR3 has 14 residues. The CDR3 DNA reads TGCGCCAGCAGCCAAAAACAGGGACACTACGAGCAGTACTTC. The encoded protein is CASSQKQGHYEQYF.

A note on this clone: This same CDR3 is encoded by further DNA sequences in the sample. The chain has TRBV28 and TRBJ2-5; 11 bases fit TRBD2. Trimming took 3 bases from V and 3 from J; bases not matched to a gene: 0. Germline assignment: CDR1 MDHEN and CDR2 SYDVKM. The CDR3 is 14 residues long. CDR3 amino acids: CASSFSGGEETQYF. In DNA form, the CDR3 reads TGTGCCAGCAGTTTTAGCGGGGGGGAAGAGACCCAGTACTTC.

The V gene is TRBV6-6, the J gene TRBJ1-2, with TRBD1 matching over 7 bases. This CDR3 contains 14 residues. J was trimmed by 3 bases and V by 6 bases; bases with no gene match: 7. Germline V lookup: CDR1 MNHNY, CDR2 SVGAGI (reference sequence). CDR3 in DNA: TGTGCCAGCAGGAAGCCAGGGACAGACTATGGCTACACCTTC. This codes for CASRKPGTDYGYTF.

This sequence joins TRBV4-1 and TRBJ1-1; D not resolved. Trimming pared 0 bases from V and 4 bases from J, leaving 9 bases between. This CDR3 has 14 residues. Per germline, CDR1 MGHRA and CDR2 YSYEKL. CDR3: CASSQDLRFTEAFF. CDR3 nucleotide sequence: TGCGCCAGCAGCCAAGATTTGCGTTTCACTGAAGCTTTCTTT.

This CDR3 reads CASSFSPGTGGDTEAFF. The CDR3 nucleotides read TGTGCCAGCAGTTTCTCCCCCGGGACAGGGGGGGACACTGAAGCTTTCTTT. The V call is TRBV2, the J call TRBJ1-1, with 11 bases lining up with TRBD1. CDR3 size: 17 residues. The junction had 11 bases not matched to a gene; V was cut back by 5 bases and J by 3 bases. In germline, CDR1 is SNHLY, CDR2 FYNNEI.

In DNA form, the CDR3 reads TGTGCCAGCAGTTTAACGTGGGGTCAGCCCCAGCATTTT. Its translation: CASSLTWGQPQHF. The chain uses TRBV27 and TRBJ1-5; no definite D call. V was pared by 2 bases and J by 6 bases, with 8 bases between. Per germline, CDR1 MNHEY and CDR2 SMNVEV (reference sequence). The CDR3 extends over 13 amino acids.

The rearrangement links TRBV29-1 to TRBJ2-1; the match to TRBD2 covers 7 bases. V trimming: 6 bases; J trimming: 3 bases; junction bases outside the gene matches: 5. CDR1 and CDR2 from the germline V gene are SQVTM and ANQGSEA. The CDR3 totals 13 residues. This chain's CDR3 is CSVLLAFYNEQFF. The CDR3 bases are TGCAGCGTGTTACTAGCGTTCTACAATGAGCAGTTCTTC.

The chain couples TRBV27 to TRBJ2-7; D ambiguous. The CDR3 runs to 13 residues. The ends were cut back, 0 bases at V and 3 bases at J, with 6 bases in the middle. Germline CDR1 MNHEY, CDR2 SMNVEV (reference sequence). Here the CDR3 reads CASSLSLHYEQYF. As DNA, the CDR3 is TGTGCCAGCAGTTTATCGCTACACTACGAGCAGTACTTC.

The chain couples TRBV27 to TRBJ2-3; either TRBD1 or TRBD2 may supply D (5 bases each). Germline assignment: CDR1 MNHEY and CDR2 SMNVEV (reference sequence). V was pared by 3 bases and J by 6 bases, with 10 bases between. CDR3 length: 13 residues. CDR3 sequence (DNA): TGTGCCAGCAGTTTGCTGAGGGGCGATACGCAGTATTTT. This encodes CASSLLRGDTQYF.

V usage is TRBV7-8 and J usage is TRBJ2-7; possible D gene TRBD1, 6 bases. The CDR3 contains 15 residues. Trimming removed 4 bases at V and 1 base at J, with 14 bases between. Germline V gene sequence: CDR1 SGHVS, CDR2 FQNEAQ. In DNA form, the CDR3 reads TGTGCCAGCAGCTCTTACCGGGACACATCCTACGAGCAGTACTTC. This encodes CASSSYRDTSYEQYF.